This TCR beta chain was documented in a study of graft-versus-host responses after intestinal transplantation. Study-wide background: Uniformly, recipients were administered anti-thymocyte globulin induction with subsequent tacrolimus and steroids for about 3 years.

This clone occurred once. What it binds is not known. Libraries were prepared by immunoSEQ multiplex PCR; TCRdb keeps only in-frame clonotypes and omits some of them. This table holds about 90,000 clones, 85% to 95% found once. The V gene end was trimmed by 5 bases and the J gene end by 4 bases; junction bases not matched to a gene: 5. This CDR3 contains 13 residues. Germline values: CDR1 SGHAT, CDR2 FQNNGV. Study-wide results and limits: Individuals carrying graft-donor T cell macrochimerism showed high graft-versus-host to host-versus-graft clonal ratios in allografts.

The starting material was unstimulated CD8+ T cells sorted from spleen or lymph node cells, obtained before transplant. J is TRBJ2-7 and V is TRBV11-2; 7 bases are shared with TRBD1. This clonotype originated in a human donor who was the organ donor for an intestinal transplant. The CDR3 reads CASSEDREYEQYF. Here the CDR3 DNA reads TGTGCCAGCAGCGAAGACAGGGAATACGAGCAGTACTTC.